Listed below are T cell receptor beta chains from one sample, sequenced in a study of graft-versus-host responses after intestinal transplantation. Antigen specificity for these receptors is unknown. The protocol was immunoSEQ multiplex PCR, while the TCRdb copy is restricted to in-frame clones and leaves out a portion. The repertoire holds around 120,000 clones, with roughly 96% as singletons. Sample: unstimulated CD8+ T cells sorted from spleen or lymph node cells, taken before intestinal transplant. The receptor source for this set is a human donor who received an intestinal transplant. The CDR3 runs from the conserved cysteine through the conserved F or W. The D gene is left open where the match is weak. For some rows the clone size is stated as once, few or many, or as a class when expanded; others skip it.

TRBV11-2	TRBJ1-2	once	.	CASSPFENYGYTF	TGTGCCAGCAGCCCGTTTGAGAACTATGGCTACACCTTC
TRBV28	TRBJ2-3	.	TRBD1	CASTSGTGKDTQYF	TGTGCCAGCACCTCCGGGACAGGGAAAGATACGCAGTATTTT
TRBV13	TRBJ2-1	.	TRBD1	CASSLGQWNEQFF	TGTGCCAGCAGCTTGGGACAGTGGAATGAGCAGTTCTTC
TRBV4-1	TRBJ2-1	.	.	CASSQEVGAFEQFF	TGCGCCAGCAGCCAAGAAGTAGGGGCATTTGAGCAGTTCTTC
TRBV21-1	TRBJ2-2	.	.	CASSTPQGARPGELFF	TGTGCCAGCAGCACCCCACAGGGGGCTCGGCCCGGGGAGCTGTTTTTT
TRBV29-1	TRBJ2-7	few	.	CSVEEGDYEQYF	TGCAGCGTTGAAGAAGGAGACTACGAGCAGTACTTC
TRBV6-4	TRBJ2-3	once	.	CASSPRASAADTQYF	TGTGCCAGCAGTCCCAGGGCTAGCGCCGCAGATACGCAGTATTTT
TRBV13	TRBJ2-7	.	TRBD2	CASSSGRTSGYEQYF	TGTGCCAGCAGCTCCGGCCGGACTAGCGGCTACGAGCAGTACTTC
TRBV6-4	TRBJ1-5	.	TRBD1	CASSSQGARAYSNQPQHF	TGTGCCAGCAGTTCACAGGGGGCGCGGGCGTATAGCAATCAGCCCCAGCATTTT
TRBV28	TRBJ2-7	.	.	CASSLGDATKQYF	TGTGCCAGCAGTTTAGGGGATGCTACGAAGCAGTACTTC